Listed below are T cell receptor beta chains from one sample, sequenced in a study of cytomegalovirus exposure and HLA in healthy donors. Profiled with immunoSEQ multiplex PCR; TCRdb holds only in-frame clones, not every one. The sample holds about 54,000 clones; approximately 82% are singletons and the top ten take 2.5% to 3.5%. Sequencing was performed on PBMCs. The receptors derive from a woman younger than 35 in good health and CMV-seronegative. Both conserved end residues are part of each CDR3. A D gene is named only where the DNA matches it firmly. A row's size may be missing; if present it is once, few, many or a size class.

J gene	D gene	V gene	clone size	CDR3 protein	CDR3 DNA
TRBJ2-7	TRBD2	TRBV5-1	NA	CASTSGGGWNEQYF	TGCGCCAGCACCTCGGGGGGGGGCTGGAACGAGCAGTACTTC
TRBJ2-1	NA	TRBV6-1	NA	CASSADLRRFF	TGTGCCAGCAGTGCCGATCTGAGGCGGTTCTTC
TRBJ2-1	NA	TRBV28	NA	CASIPARVYDNEQFF	TGTGCCAGCATCCCCGCCAGGGTGTACGACAATGAGCAGTTCTTC
TRBJ1-2	NA	TRBV6-1	NA	CASSVGQGPRSNYGYTF	TGTGCCAGCAGTGTAGGGCAGGGCCCCCGCTCCAACTATGGCTACACCTTC
TRBJ2-1	TRBD2	TRBV5-1	NA	CASSLGTSGRARDEQFF	TGCGCCAGCAGCTTGGGGACTAGCGGGAGGGCCAGGGATGAGCAGTTCTTC
TRBJ2-2	TRBD2	TRBV4-2	NA	CASSQAASGSSGELFF	TGTGCCAGCAGCCAAGCGGCTAGCGGGAGCTCCGGGGAGCTGTTTTTT
TRBJ2-1	NA	TRBV11-3	NA	CASSPYSSRQTYNEQFF	TGTGCCAGCAGCCCATACTCTAGCAGACAAACCTACAATGAGCAGTTCTTC
TRBJ1-5	NA	TRBV10-2	NA	CASSDSIDAGNQPQHF	TGCGCCAGCAGTGATTCCATTGACGCGGGCAATCAGCCCCAGCATTTT
TRBJ1-6	TRBD1	TRBV5-4	NA	CASSLKGAGNSPLHF	TGTGCCAGCAGTCTCAAGGGGGCTGGGAATTCACCCCTCCACTTT
TRBJ1-4	NA	TRBV11-2	NA	CASTRSPQGNEKLFF	TGTGCCAGCACTAGAAGTCCACAGGGTAATGAAAAACTGTTTTTT
TRBJ1-1	NA	TRBV28	NA	CASSRNGNTEAFF	TGTGCCAGCAGTCGAAACGGGAACACTGAAGCTTTCTTT
TRBJ2-3	TRBD2	TRBV5-5	NA	CASSLSPVTSGSGSDTQYF	TGTGCCAGCAGCTTGTCCCCAGTCACTAGCGGGAGTGGCTCAGATACGCAGTATTTT
TRBJ2-1	TRBD1	TRBV19	NA	CASIRTGLDNEQFF	TGTGCCAGTATTAGGACAGGGCTAGACAATGAGCAGTTCTTC
TRBJ1-4	NA	TRBV9	NA	CASSVEDTTNEKLFF	TGTGCCAGCAGCGTAGAGGACACAACTAATGAAAAACTGTTTTTT
TRBJ1-5	NA	TRBV9	NA	CASSVDEGRGGQPQHF	TGTGCCAGCAGCGTAGATGAGGGCAGGGGTGGGCAGCCCCAGCATTTT
TRBJ2-3	TRBD2	TRBV27	NA	CASSSRLAESTDTQYF	TGTGCCAGCAGTTCCAGACTAGCGGAAAGCACAGATACGCAGTATTTT
TRBJ1-3	NA	TRBV5-6	NA	CASSFRVTGNTIYF	TGTGCCAGCAGCTTCAGGGTTACTGGAAACACCATATATTTT
TRBJ1-1	NA	TRBV14	NA	CASSQRGGRGILGTEAFF	TGTGCCAGCAGCCAACGGGGCGGCAGGGGAATATTAGGCACTGAAGCTTTCTTT
TRBJ1-2	TRBD1	TRBV10-3	NA	CAISESGGYSGYTF	TGTGCCATCAGTGAATCAGGGGGGTACAGTGGCTACACCTTC
TRBJ1-4	NA	TRBV28	NA	CASSPAGTGTNEKLFF	TGTGCCAGCAGTCCGGCGGGCACCGGAACTAATGAAAAACTGTTTTTT
TRBJ2-7	TRBD1	TRBV28	NA	CASSLRDRGNEQYF	TGTGCCAGCAGTTTAAGAGACAGGGGTAACGAGCAGTACTTC
TRBJ1-5	NA	TRBV27	NA	CASSPLDRSYSNQPQHF	TGTGCCAGCAGTCCGCTCGACAGATCGTATAGCAATCAGCCCCAGCATTTT
TRBJ1-1	NA	TRBV5-5	NA	CASSFPGPEAFF	TGTGCCAGCAGCTTTCCTGGGCCTGAAGCTTTCTTT
TRBJ2-7	NA	TRBV28	once	CASSFFDNYEQYF	TGTGCCAGCAGTTTTTTCGACAATTACGAGCAGTACTTC
TRBJ2-6	TRBD2	TRBV9	medium-sized	CASWGGVGANVLTF	TGTGCCAGTTGGGGGGGGGTCGGGGCCAACGTCCTGACTTTC
TRBJ2-1	NA	TRBV5-1	NA	CASSLEASFDNEQFF	TGCGCCAGCAGCTTGGAGGCTAGCTTTGACAATGAGCAGTTCTTC
TRBJ2-7	TRBD1	TRBV11-2	few	CASSQGQSYEQYF	TGTGCCAGCAGCCAGGGACAGAGCTACGAGCAGTACTTC
TRBJ1-2	NA	TRBV6-1	NA	CASRERQPLNYGYTF	TGTGCCAGCAGAGAACGACAGCCACTTAACTATGGCTACACCTTC
TRBJ1-4	NA	TRBV5-5	once	CASSFPPPATNEKLFF	TGTGCCAGCAGCTTCCCGCCTCCGGCAACTAATGAAAAACTGTTTTTT
TRBJ2-3	NA	TRBV5-1	NA	CASSLAGSNRAPDTQYF	TGCGCCAGCAGCTTGGCCGGGTCGAACAGGGCTCCAGATACGCAGTATTTT
TRBJ1-2	TRBD1	TRBV10-3	NA	CAISPDRETGYTF	TGTGCCATCAGCCCGGACAGGGAAACTGGCTACACCTTC
TRBJ2-2	TRBD1	TRBV4-1	NA	CASSRPTGGKAGELFF	TGCGCCAGCAGCCGTCCGACAGGGGGTAAAGCCGGGGAGCTGTTTTTT
TRBJ2-1	TRBD2	TRBV5-1	NA	CASSSIAGEDNEQFF	TGCGCCAGCAGCTCAATAGCGGGAGAGGACAATGAGCAGTTCTTC
TRBJ2-7	TRBD2	TRBV27	NA	CASSGLAGAPYEQYF	TGTGCCAGCTCGGGACTAGCGGGAGCCCCCTACGAGCAGTACTTC
TRBJ2-7	NA	TRBV6-5	NA	CASSPPGSYEQYF	TGTGCCAGCAGTCCCCCGGGGTCCTACGAGCAGTACTTC
TRBJ2-2	NA	TRBV7-8	once	CASSPQTRRDTGELFF	TGTGCCAGCAGCCCCCAGACTAGAAGGGACACCGGGGAGCTGTTTTTT
TRBJ1-5	NA	TRBV28	NA	CASSLSGLSNQPQHF	TGTGCCAGCAGTTTATCAGGCCTCAGCAATCAGCCCCAGCATTTT
TRBJ1-5	TRBD1	TRBV6-4	NA	CASSAPTGNNQPQHF	TGTGCCAGCAGTGCCCCGACAGGGAACAATCAGCCCCAGCATTTT
TRBJ2-1	NA	TRBV10-1	NA	CASSGRGRNEQFF	TGCGCCAGCAGTGGCAGGGGACGCAATGAGCAGTTCTTC
TRBJ2-5	TRBD1	TRBV11-3	NA	CASSLGTGGYQETQYF	TGTGCCAGCAGCCTCGGGACAGGGGGGTACCAAGAGACCCAGTACTTC
TRBJ2-3	TRBD2	TRBV4-1	NA	CASSHSGRVSGTDTQYF	TGCGCCAGCAGCCATAGCGGGAGGGTTAGCGGCACAGATACGCAGTATTTT
TRBJ2-2	TRBD1	TRBV7-3	NA	CASSRAGTGSTGELFF	TGTGCCAGCAGTCGGGCCGGGACAGGGAGCACCGGGGAGCTGTTTTTT
TRBJ1-3	TRBD1	TRBV2	NA	CASRREDRDIRNTIYF	TGTGCCAGCAGGCGAGAGGACAGGGATATCCGAAACACCATATATTTT
TRBJ2-6	NA	TRBV5-4	NA	CASSTVHSGANVLTF	TGTGCCAGCAGCACAGTACACTCTGGGGCCAACGTCCTGACTTTC
TRBJ2-3	NA	TRBV9	NA	CASSVVKGDFDTQYF	TGTGCCAGCAGCGTAGTTAAGGGAGACTTTGATACGCAGTATTTT
TRBJ2-3	TRBD1	TRBV5-1	NA	CASSLADRETDTQYF	TGCGCCAGCAGCTTGGCTGACAGGGAGACAGATACGCAGTATTTT
TRBJ1-2	TRBD1	TRBV29-1	few	CSGAGTEGGYGYTF	TGCAGCGGGGCTGGGACAGAAGGGGGGTATGGCTACACCTTC
TRBJ2-7	TRBD2	TRBV19	NA	CASNSGSSYEQYF	TGTGCCAGCAATAGCGGGAGCTCCTACGAGCAGTACTTC
TRBJ1-5	NA	TRBV30	NA	CAWSVRSNQPQHF	TGTGCCTGGAGTGTCCGTAGCAATCAGCCCCAGCATTTT
TRBJ1-2	NA	TRBV25-1	NA	CASSEPSGAYGYTF	TGTGCCAGCAGTGAACCCAGCGGGGCCTATGGCTACACCTTC
TRBJ2-4	TRBD1	TRBV6-5	NA	CASRKTGGKNSQYF	TGTGCCAGCAGGAAGACAGGGGGAAAAAACAGTCAGTACTTC
TRBJ2-1	TRBD2	TRBV18	NA	CASSPALAGGYNEQFF	TGTGCCAGCTCACCGGCTCTAGCGGGAGGGTACAATGAGCAGTTCTTC
TRBJ2-1	TRBD2	TRBV27	NA	CASSKSWLAGGRPFF	TGTGCCAGCAGCAAATCGTGGCTAGCGGGAGGCCGCCCGTTCTTC
TRBJ2-7	TRBD2	TRBV28	NA	CASSRLAGVGEQYF	TGTGCCAGCTCCAGACTAGCGGGAGTTGGGGAGCAGTACTTC
TRBJ1-2	NA	TRBV14	NA	CASSQVRQGNGYTF	TGTGCCAGCAGCCAAGTGAGGCAGGGTAATGGCTACACCTTC
TRBJ2-3	TRBD2	TRBV6-1	NA	CASRHLAGVTDTQYF	TGTGCCAGCAGGCACCTAGCGGGAGTAACAGATACGCAGTATTTT
TRBJ2-1	TRBD2	TRBV6-5	NA	CASSPRTSGHNEQFF	TGTGCCAGCAGTCCACGGACTAGCGGCCACAATGAGCAGTTCTTC
TRBJ2-7	NA	TRBV25-1	NA	CASSEWQGEQYF	TGTGCCAGCAGTGAATGGCAGGGCGAGCAGTACTTC